One and the same sample provided the 5 T cell receptor beta chains below, sequenced in a study of CD8 T cells in ankylosing spondylitis. TCRdb used MiXCR to reprocess the 5' RACE reads, holding one entry per CDR3 protein. Among a few hundred thousand distinct CDR3 sequences listed, less than 25% were seen once. What was sequenced was blood, either unsorted or a sorted T cell fraction (not recorded which). The source is a female donor with ankylosing spondylitis or in good health (not recorded which).

Only a few counts were recorded for this clonotype. This chain uses TRBV25-1 with TRBJ2-3, with D hard to call. Trimming took 6 bases from V and 4 from J, leaving 17 bases between them. The germline V gene has CDR1 MGHDK and CDR2 SYGVNS. The CDR3 is 15 residues long. CDR3 nucleotide sequence: TGTGCCAGCAGCACCTCCCTACCCCGTCCAGATACGCAGTATTTT. This translates into CASSTSLPRPDTQYF. The full variable domain, completed using reference TRBV25-1 and TRBJ2-3, is EADIYQTPRYLVIGTGKKITLECSQTMGHDKMYWYQQDPGMELHLIHYSYGVNSTEKGDLSSESTVSRIRTEHFPLTLESARPSHTSQYLCASSTSLPRPDTQYFGPGTRLTVL.

The gene calls are TRBV30 and TRBJ1-1; 7 bases line up with TRBD1. CDR1 and CDR2 from the germline V gene are GTSNPN and SVGIG (reference sequence). Trimming removed 0 bases from V and 1 base from J; junction bases left unmatched: 5. There are 15 residues in the CDR3. Written as DNA, the CDR3 is TGTGCCTGGAGTGTACGTCGGACAGGGAACACTGAAGCTTTCTTT. Amino acids: CAWSVRRTGNTEAFF.

The J gene is TRBJ2-5, the V gene TRBV24-1; tentatively, D is TRBD1 (5 bases). CDR1 and CDR2 (germline): KGHDR, SFDVKD. Deletions cut 3 bases from V and 4 bases from J, with 17 bases between. The CDR3 has 16 residues. The CDR3 is CATSDPSEGVGETQYF. CDR3 DNA sequence: TGTGCCACCAGTGATCCGTCGGAAGGGGTAGGAGAGACCCAGTACTTC.

The chain recombines TRBV5-1 with TRBJ1-1; D is uncertain. Germline CDR1 SGHRS, CDR2 YFSETQ. V shed 0 bases and J shed 0 bases, with 12 bases lying between them. This CDR3 has 16 residues. The CDR3: CASSLEAAGLNTEAFF. The CDR3 bases are TGCGCCAGCAGCTTGGAGGCGGCTGGCCTGAACACTGAAGCTTTCTTT.

This chain joins TRBV12-3 or TRBV12-4 and TRBJ2-1, with 10 nucleotides matching TRBD2. V shed 3 bases, J shed 4 bases, and the junction held 6 bases outside the gene matches. This CDR3 has 16 residues. This chain's CDR3 is CASSFLTSGPYNEQFF. The CDR3 DNA is TGTGCCAGCAGTTTCCTGACTAGCGGGCCTTACAATGAGCAGTTCTTC.